The next 15 T cell receptor beta chains were all read from a single sample in a study of molecular identifiers for immune sequencing clone quantification. TCRdb passed the PCR reads through MiXCR, listing each CDR3 protein once. The table includes 37,000 or so distinct CDR3 sequences, nearly 25% detected once. The sample was naive CD8+ T cells from blood, with Jurkat cell RNA spiked in. Sample subset: FACS-sorted CD8+CD4-CCR7+CD45RA+ naive T cells. These TCRs come from a human donor in good health. Some libraries in this study had Jurkat cell RNA spiked in.

J is TRBJ2-2 and V is TRBV13, with 7 bases identical to TRBD2. The CDR3 extends over 15 amino acids. V lost 6 bases and J lost 3; bases outside the gene matches: 7. Germline CDR1 and CDR2: PRHDT and FYEKMQ (reference sequence). The DNA for the CDR3 is TGTGCCAGCAGTGCGGGAGTGACGTACACCGGGGAGCTGTTTTTT. As protein: CASSAGVTYTGELFF. Variable domain in full (rest from reference TRBV13 and TRBJ2-2): AAGVIQSPRHLIKEKRETATLKCYPIPRHDTVYWYQQGPGQDPQFLISFYEKMQSDKGSIPDRFSAQQFSDYHSELNMSSLELGDSALYFCASSAGVTYTGELFFGEGSRLTVL.

Regarding this clonotype: Given a much more abundant clone one base away, this may be a read error. V usage is TRBV20-1 and J usage is TRBJ2-1; 7 nucleotides agree with TRBD2. This CDR3 has 12 amino acids. V was pared by 6 bases and J by 8 bases, with 7 bases of the junction left unmatched. Germline V gene lookup returns CDR1 DFQATT and CDR2 SNEGSKA (reference sequence). The CDR3: CSARLAWDEQFF. CDR3 bases: TGCAGTGCAAGACTAGCCTGGGATGAGCAGTTCTTC.

This clonotype was observed at least ten times. DNA for the CDR3: TGCGCCAGCAGCCCTGAAAGAATGGGGACGTACCAAGAGACCCAGTACTTC. Translation gives CASSPERMGTYQETQYF. The rearrangement uses TRBV4-1 and TRBJ2-5; D is possibly TRBD1 or TRBD2 (5 bases each). The V end was cut by 4 bases, the J end by 0 bases, with 18 bases between. This CDR3 has 17 residues. The V gene's germline CDR1 is MGHRA and CDR2 YSYEKL.

This clonotype showed up many times. J is TRBJ2-3 and V is TRBV11-2, with 11 bases lining up with TRBD2. Trimming at V came to 4 bases and at J to 1 base, leaving 16 bases not matched to a gene. The CDR3 consists of 20 residues. Germline V gene lookup returns CDR1 SGHAT and CDR2 FQNNGV. The CDR3: CASSSGGSFPLAGGTDTQYF. The CDR3 DNA reads as TGTGCCAGCAGCTCAGGGGGATCATTTCCACTAGCGGGAGGCACAGATACGCAGTATTTT.

As for this clonotype: A much larger clone is a single base away; this may be a read error. The CDR3 ends on some other residue instead of the conserved phenylalanine or tryptophan, so this is likely a read error. CDR3 region: CATSSRERAGEREAFL. The CDR3 DNA reads as TGTGCCACCAGCAGTCGCGAGAGGGCAGGAGAAAGGGAAGCTTTCCTT. The chain couples TRBV15 to TRBJ1-1; D ambiguous. Germline CDR1 and CDR2: LNHNV and YYDKDF (reference sequence). V dropped 3 bases and J dropped 8 bases, with 22 bases sitting between them. This CDR3 is built from 16 residues.

Comments on this clonotype: One base away lies a much larger clone, so this may be a sequencing read error. The rearrangement links TRBV28 to TRBJ2-7; perhaps TRBD2 as D (5 bases). The CDR3 consists of 12 residues. Germline CDR1 is MDHEN and CDR2 is SYDVKM. The CDR3 DNA reads TGTGACAGCAGTTTCGGCGGGTACGAGCAGTACTTC. As protein: CDSSFGGYEQYF. The complete variable domain, with remaining parts taken from reference TRBV28 and TRBJ2-7, reads DVKVTQSSRYLVKRTGEKVFLECVQDMDHENMFWYRQDPGLGLRLIYFSYDVKMKEKGDIPEGYSVSREKKERFSLILESASTNQTSMYLCDSSFGGYEQYFGPGTRLTVT.

This clonotype was detected many times. This chain joins TRBV11-3 and TRBJ2-2, with 10 bases aligning to TRBD2. The germline gives CDR1 SGHNT, CDR2 YENEEA. This CDR3 region has 15 residues. J was trimmed by 5 bases and V by 5 bases; bases with no gene match: 5. The DNA of the CDR3 is TGTGCCAGCAGCGGGGGACTAGCGAGGACCGGGGAGCTGTTTTTT. Protein sequence: CASSGGLARTGELFF.

As regards this clonotype: A much bigger clone sits one base away, suggesting this may be a read error. This chain uses TRBV23-1 with TRBJ1-2, with unresolved D. TRBV23-1 falls under the ORF class, with uncertain function. The CDR3 extends over 11 amino acids. Trimming stripped 3 bases from V and 4 bases from J, with 3 bases between. The CDR3 reads CASSQRYGYTF. The DNA for the CDR3 is TGCGCCAGCAGTCAGCGCTATGGCTACACCTTC.

This clonotype was counted many times. The V gene is TRBV28, the J gene TRBJ1-5, with unresolved D. This CDR3 contains 16 residues. Deletions cut 6 bases from V and 0 bases from J, with 15 bases between. Germline CDR1 is MDHEN and CDR2 is SYDVKM. The CDR3 nucleotides read TGTGCCAGCAGCTCGTGGCCCTCGGATAGCAATCAGCCCCAGCATTTT. This encodes CASSSWPSDSNQPQHF.

This clonotype occurred many times. The CDR3 DNA is TGTGCCAGCAGCTTAGGGCTAGCGGGAGGGCCTAGTAGTACAGATACGCAGTATTTT. It codes for CASSLGLAGGPSSTDTQYF. The V call is TRBV11-2, the J call TRBJ2-3; 12 nucleotides line up with TRBD2. The CDR3 is 19 amino acids. Looked up from germline, CDR1 is SGHAT and CDR2 is FQNNGV. The trim removed 1 base at V and 3 bases at J, leaving 11 bases unmatched.

This clonotype is deemed medium-sized. V gene TRBV4-3 combines with J gene TRBJ2-7, with 11 positions matching TRBD1. The germline gives CDR1 LGHNA, CDR2 YSLEER. The CDR3 extends over 14 amino acids. V gave up 8 bases and J gave up 3 bases; unmatched junction bases: 6. The CDR3 coding sequence is TGCGCCAGCGCCTCCGGGACAGGGGGCTACGAGCAGTACTTC. Protein product: CASASGTGGYEQYF.

Many counts were recorded for this clonotype. The chain employs TRBV20-1 and TRBJ1-2; no clear D gene. The CDR3 covers 11 residues. The ends were cut back, 0 bases at V and 4 bases at J, with 3 bases in the middle. Germline assignment: CDR1 DFQATT and CDR2 SNEGSKA (reference sequence). The CDR3 is CSARERYGYTF. As DNA, the CDR3 is TGCAGTGCTAGAGAACGCTATGGCTACACCTTC.

This clonotype has just one count. The junction departs from the called germline gene at one end, perhaps through a read error. The chain combines TRBV4-3 with TRBJ2-7, with 12 positions matching TRBD1. The CDR3 loop spans 14 amino acids. Germline CDR1 LGHNA, CDR2 YSLEER. The CDR3 nucleotides read TGCGCCAGCGCCACCGGGACAGGGGGCTACGAGCAGTGCTTC. Its protein product is CASATGTGGYEQCF.

Points on this clonotype: A read error may produce the germline difference seen at one junction end. V gene TRBV5-3 combines with J gene TRBJ2-3; D remains unclear. TRBV5-3 is an open reading frame, and its role is uncertain. CDR3 length equals 15 residues. This CDR3 is CASSRPVASTDPPSF. Written as DNA, the CDR3 is TGTGCCAGCAGCCGGCCCGTGGCGAGCACAGATCCGCCGTCTTTT.

This clonotype showed up many times. The chain joins TRBV6-5 to TRBJ2-7; TRBD2 might be the D (6 bases). This CDR3 is built from 18 residues. V was shortened by 0 bases and J by 0 bases, with 18 bases between the two germline ends. Germline V gene data show CDR1 as MNHEY and CDR2 as SVGAGI. CDR3 nucleotide sequence: TGTGCCAGCAGTTACTCGATGTTCAGGCGGGGTGACTCCTACGAGCAGTACTTC. Translated: CASSYSMFRRGDSYEQYF.